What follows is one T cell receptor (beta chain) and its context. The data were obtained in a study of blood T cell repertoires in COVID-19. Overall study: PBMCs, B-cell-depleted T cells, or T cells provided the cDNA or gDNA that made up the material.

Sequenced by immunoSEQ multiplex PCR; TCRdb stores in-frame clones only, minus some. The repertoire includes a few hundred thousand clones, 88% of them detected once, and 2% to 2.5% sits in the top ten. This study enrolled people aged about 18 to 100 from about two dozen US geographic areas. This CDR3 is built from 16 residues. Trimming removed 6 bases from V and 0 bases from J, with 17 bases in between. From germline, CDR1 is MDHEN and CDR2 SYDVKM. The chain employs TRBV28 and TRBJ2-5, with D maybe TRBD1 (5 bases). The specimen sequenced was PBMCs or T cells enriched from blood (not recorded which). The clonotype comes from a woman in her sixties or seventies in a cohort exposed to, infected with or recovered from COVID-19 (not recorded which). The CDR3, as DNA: TGTGCCAGCAGCCGCCTCGACCCGACAGACCAAGAGACCCAGTACTTC. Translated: CASSRLDPTDQETQYF.